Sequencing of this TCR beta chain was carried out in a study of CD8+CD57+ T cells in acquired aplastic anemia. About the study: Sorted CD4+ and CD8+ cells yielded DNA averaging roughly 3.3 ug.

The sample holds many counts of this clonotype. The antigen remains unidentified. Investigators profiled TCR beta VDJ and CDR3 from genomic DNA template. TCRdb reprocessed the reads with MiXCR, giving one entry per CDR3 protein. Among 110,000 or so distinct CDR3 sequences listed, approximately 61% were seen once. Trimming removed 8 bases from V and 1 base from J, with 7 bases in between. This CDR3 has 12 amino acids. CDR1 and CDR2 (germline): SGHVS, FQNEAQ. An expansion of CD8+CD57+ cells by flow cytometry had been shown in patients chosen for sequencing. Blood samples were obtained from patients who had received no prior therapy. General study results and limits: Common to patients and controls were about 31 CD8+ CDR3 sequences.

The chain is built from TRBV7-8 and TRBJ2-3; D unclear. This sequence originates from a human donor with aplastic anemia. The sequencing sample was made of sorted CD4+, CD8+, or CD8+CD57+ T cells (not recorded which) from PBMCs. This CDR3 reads CASDDRTDTQYF. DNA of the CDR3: TGTGCCAGCGATGATCGCACAGATACGCAGTATTTT.